Following are 7 T cell receptor beta chains from one sample sequenced in a study of cytomegalovirus exposure and HLA in healthy donors. The PCR was carried out with 60 Vbeta primers and 13 Jbeta primers. Some clones are missing from TCRdb's copy, which holds only in-frame ones; the method was immunoSEQ multiplex PCR. The sample comprises about 200,000 clones, approximately 86% of which are singletons, and less than 0.4% rests with the top ten. What was sequenced was PBMCs. The receptors here all came from a young woman in good health and CMV-seronegative.

V gene TRBV7-2 combines with J gene TRBJ2-7, with 12 positions matching TRBD2. J lost 0 bases, V lost 5 bases, and 2 bases had no gene match. This CDR3 comprises 15 residues. Per the germline V gene, CDR1 is SGHTA and CDR2 is FQGNSA. Here the CDR3 reads CASSQTSGSSYEQYF. CDR3 DNA: TGTGCCAGCAGCCAGACTAGCGGGAGCTCCTACGAGCAGTACTTC.

The genes are TRBV7-2 and TRBJ2-5; D is perhaps TRBD1 (6 bases). This CDR3 is 15 amino acids long. The germline gives CDR1 SGHTA, CDR2 FQGNSA. Between the trimmed V and J ends, which lost 1 base and 2 bases, there was a span of 11 bases. CDR3 sequence (DNA): TGTGCCAGCAGCTTAGTCTCTACAGGGCAAGAGACCCAGTACTTC. Protein product: CASSLVSTGQETQYF.

This chain links TRBV6-1 with TRBJ2-5; perhaps TRBD2 as D (5 bases). Germline values: CDR1 MNHNS, CDR2 SASEGT. The CDR3 has 16 residues. The germline V and J ends were trimmed by 4 bases and 0 bases, with 15 bases remaining between them. The CDR3 loop reads CASSARESGYQETQYF. DNA of the CDR3: TGTGCCAGCAGTGCGAGGGAAAGCGGATACCAAGAGACCCAGTACTTC.

The chain is built from TRBV28 and TRBJ1-6; D call uncertain. CDR3 length equals 12 residues. The V gene lost 6 bases and the J gene lost 7 bases, with 7 bases spanning the gap. The germline V gene has CDR1 MDHEN and CDR2 SYDVKM. This CDR3 reads CASSLENSPLHF. The CDR3 DNA sequence: TGTGCCAGCAGCCTAGAAAATTCACCCCTCCACTTT.

This clone was seen only a few times. V is TRBV4-2 and J is TRBJ2-1; TRBD2 aligns across 7 bases. CDR1 LGHNA and CDR2 YNFKEQ come from the germline V gene. V lost 1 base to trimming and J lost 4 bases; unmatched junction nucleotides: 7. The CDR3 is made up of 16 amino acids. For the CDR3, the DNA is TGTGCCAGCAGCCAAGTCGTACTAGCGAGGTACAATGAGCAGTTCTTC. This encodes CASSQVVLARYNEQFF.

The chain joins TRBV4-1 to TRBJ2-5; 16 positions agree with TRBD2. Germline assignment: CDR1 MGHRA and CDR2 YSYEKL. V was clipped by 4 bases and J by 4 bases; unmatched bases: 9. This CDR3 contains 18 residues. The chain's CDR3 is CASSRSGTSGRALETQYF. DNA of the CDR3: TGCGCCAGCAGCCGCTCCGGGACTAGCGGGAGGGCCCTAGAGACCCAGTACTTC.

V and J are TRBV7-2 and TRBJ2-7, with D possibly matching TRBD2 (6 bases). CDR1 and CDR2 (germline): SGHTA, FQGNSA. Trimming stripped 2 bases from V and 5 bases from J, with 22 bases between. The CDR3 runs to 17 residues. CDR3 nucleotides: TGTGCCAGCAGCTTAATAGGCCACCGACTAGTAGGGGACGAGCAGTACTTC. Its protein is CASSLIGHRLVGDEQYF.